This T cell receptor (beta chain) was retrieved from a study of shared clonotypes between healthy human individuals. The data were produced by immunoSEQ multiplex PCR, yet TCRdb's version contains in-frame clones alone and is incomplete. The sample yields 1.4 million to 1.5 million clones, approximately 97% seen once. As concerns this clone: Its target is unknown.

Study-level findings and limits: Estimated richness values were generally larger in naive subsets than in memory subsets.

The receptor was isolated from a man aged 25-45 years in good health. Sequenced material: naive CD4+ T cells sorted from blood. Documented subset: CD45RA+ positively selected.

The CDR3 nucleotides read TGTGCCAGCAGTTTAAGCCCCAGCAGCTACGAGCAGTACTTC. This sequence encodes CASSLSPSSYEQYF. The chain has TRBV27 and TRBJ2-7; D gene unclear. Germline assignment: CDR1 MNHEY and CDR2 SMNVEV (reference sequence). This CDR3 has 14 residues. Trimming shortened V by 2 bases and J by 3 bases, and 11 bases separated the two germline ends.